This TCR beta chain appears in the sequencing data of a study of blood T cell repertoires in COVID-19. Study summary: COVID-19 samples, acute and convalescent, were from the United States, Italy and Spain. From T cells, B-cell-depleted T cells, or PBMCs came the material, which was cDNA or gDNA.

In the source study's methods: Using reference gene primer amplification, nucleated cell counts were estimated. Method: immunoSEQ multiplex PCR; TCRdb's copy keeps in-frame clones and lacks some. Clone size and V and J calls were adopted from that table, with D and trimming inferred from the DNA. This sample has about 300,000 clones; around 85% occur once, and the top ten carry roughly 1.5%. Germline CDR1 LGHNA, CDR2 YSLEER. The CDR3 is made up of 18 amino acids. V shed 0 bases and J 2 bases; nucleotides not matched to a gene: 12. The chain recombines TRBV4-3 with TRBJ2-7, with 8 bases lining up with TRBD2. The source material was peripheral blood. This receptor was obtained from a human donor with COVID-19, enrolled during active disease. The donor label of this sample is uncertain. The CDR3 sequence: CASSQDRPSGSRTYEQYF. CDR3 DNA sequence: TGCGCCAGCAGCCAAGACCGACCCAGCGGGAGTCGGACCTACGAGCAGTACTTC.